This T cell receptor beta chain was captured by sequencing in a study of blood T cell repertoires in COVID-19. The overall study: Italy, Spain and the United States were the sources of the convalescent and acute COVID-19 samples. PBMCs, B-cell-depleted T cells, or T cells were the source of the cDNA or gDNA that made up the material.

As handled by the study authors: Amplification of reference gene primers provided the estimated nucleated cell counts. The assay was immunoSEQ multiplex PCR, and TCRdb's table has in-frame clones only and misses some. That table furnishes V, J and clone size, whereas the DNA furnished D and trimming. The table has 25,000 to 35,000 clones, approximately 88% seen once. Only a few counts were recorded for this clone. The ends lost 2 bases at V and 2 bases at J; junction bases unmatched: 7. The germline gives CDR1 SGHRS, CDR2 YFSETQ. The CDR3 consists of 16 residues. The TCR was taken from a woman in her 40s with active or convalescent COVID-19. The chain joins TRBV5-1 to TRBJ2-7; TRBD2 agrees at 10 bases. The source material was peripheral blood. This CDR3 reads CASSLILAGGAYEQYF. CDR3 DNA: TGCGCCAGCAGCTTAATATTAGCGGGAGGAGCCTACGAGCAGTACTTC.